The rows below give T cell receptor beta chains drawn from one sample of a study of T cell responses to AZD1222 COVID-19 vaccine. TCRdb keeps only in-frame clones here, not all; method: immunoSEQ multiplex PCR. The sample has some 95,000 clones; 89% are singletons. This specimen was peripheral blood, taken on day 0 of MenACWY control vaccination. These receptors were collected from an adult in good health. The CDR3 runs from the conserved cysteine through the conserved F or W. D genes are given only for firm matches. Clone size is shown for a subset of rows, as once, few, many or a class of expanded clone.

J	D	V	size	CDR3	DNA
TRBJ1-1	TRBD1	TRBV24-1	-	CATSDPGGEAFF	TGTGCCACCAGTGACCCAGGGGGTGAAGCTTTCTTT
TRBJ1-3	-	TRBV11-2	once	CASSLRLSKIGEGNTIYF	TGTGCCAGCAGCCTGAGACTTTCGAAGATCGGAGAGGGAAACACCATATATTTT
TRBJ1-2	-	TRBV29-1	-	CSALKATNYGYTF	TGCAGCGCCCTGAAAGCTACTAACTATGGCTACACCTTC
TRBJ2-1	TRBD2	TRBV20-1	-	CSASAGLAGGYNEQFF	TGCAGTGCTAGTGCGGGACTAGCGGGGGGGTACAATGAGCAGTTCTTC
TRBJ1-4	TRBD1	TRBV5-4	-	CASSPRQGQNEKLFF	TGTGCCAGCAGCCCCAGACAGGGTCAAAATGAAAAACTGTTTTTT
TRBJ1-6	TRBD1	TRBV10-1	-	CASSGQGAFYNSPLHF	TGCGCCAGCAGTGGACAGGGCGCGTTTTATAATTCACCCCTCCACTTT
TRBJ1-1	-	TRBV9	-	CASSPRPEGTEAFF	TGTGCCAGCAGCCCCCGCCCGGAGGGGACTGAAGCTTTCTTT
TRBJ2-2	TRBD1	TRBV7-9	-	CASRRDRGYSNTGELFF	TGTGCCAGCAGGAGGGACAGGGGTTACTCGAACACCGGGGAGCTGTTTTTT
TRBJ1-2	-	TRBV15	few	CATSPNLSGGGYTF	TGTGCCACCAGCCCAAATTTATCCGGGGGTGGCTACACCTTC
TRBJ2-7	TRBD2	TRBV20-1	-	CSASKTSGGVGEQYF	TGCAGTGCTAGTAAGACTAGCGGGGGGGTAGGCGAGCAGTACTTC
TRBJ2-3	TRBD2	TRBV13	-	CASSPEAGGSTDTQYF	TGTGCCAGCAGCCCTGAAGCGGGGGGTAGCACAGATACGCAGTATTTT